The rows below give T cell receptor beta chains drawn from one sample of a study of human T cells and chemical hapten exposure. TCRdb ran MiXCR on the RACE reads and lists one entry per CDR3 protein. Of a few hundred thousand distinct CDR3 sequences in the sample, about 6.3% are singletons; the top ten hold around 6%. Material: whole blood, obtained in connection with sensitization to the hapten diphenylcyclopropenone (DPC). Receptor source: a woman younger than 30 with alopecia areata. Some clones in this sample may be carry-over from other donors' samples. The CDR3 runs from the conserved cysteine through the conserved F or W. A D gene is named only where the DNA matches it firmly.

TRBV10-2	NA	TRBJ1-2	CASSAGGGDGYTF
TRBV7-9	NA	TRBJ1-3	CASSLGKRTASGNTIYF
TRBV4-3	TRBD1	TRBJ2-3	CASSLRPWPVGQGSTDTQYF
TRBV11-2	TRBD2	TRBJ2-1	CASSLVRLAGAPDEQFF
TRBV5-1	TRBD1	TRBJ2-5	CASSFGQDQGGDQETQYF
TRBV28	TRBD1	TRBJ1-2	CASRSTANGQGEGYTF
TRBV4-1	TRBD1	TRBJ2-3	CASSQGAGGSDTQYF
TRBV6-2/TRBV6-3	NA	TRBJ1-1	CASSYRQWAEAFF
TRBV21-1	NA	TRBJ1-1	CASSNSARPEAFF
TRBV5-5	TRBD1	TRBJ2-3	CASSSYNRGKGAQYF
TRBV4-3	NA	TRBJ2-4	CASSQADDIQYF
TRBV28	TRBD1	TRBJ1-4	CASSSGTGPKSTEKLFF
TRBV29-1	TRBD1	TRBJ1-2	CSITGGKDGYTF
TRBV7-6	TRBD1	TRBJ1-6	CASSLGQKDSPLHF
TRBV19	TRBD1	TRBJ1-2	CASSVAGTDYYGYTF
TRBV20-1	NA	TRBJ2-7	CSALTGITYEQYF
TRBV3-1	TRBD1	TRBJ1-1	CASSQGQGGTEAFF
TRBV4-3	NA	TRBJ1-1	CASSRSSRTEAFF
TRBV6-2/TRBV6-3	NA	TRBJ1-1	CASSYLELNTEAFF
TRBV2	TRBD1	TRBJ1-2	CASSESWTGYDGYTF
TRBV4-1	NA	TRBJ2-3	CASSQGAAADTQYF
TRBV7-8	NA	TRBJ1-5	CASLFNRGNCGLGPQHF
TRBV5-1	NA	TRBJ2-3	CASTPRRTSTDTQYF
TRBV29-1	NA	TRBJ2-1	CSVDPAYSYNEQFF
TRBV6-6	NA	TRBJ2-7	CASRELRGYEQYF
TRBV6-2/TRBV6-3	NA	TRBJ1-1	CASSYSTTSVGKTIEAFF
TRBV5-6	NA	TRBJ2-3	CASSVPGLGLDTQYF
TRBV5-1	TRBD2	TRBJ2-2	CASRGTSGGWNTGELFF
TRBV11-2	NA	TRBJ1-2	CASSAGEFGYTF
TRBV5-6	TRBD2	TRBJ2-1	CASNYNGGGKWNEQFF
TRBV27	TRBD1	TRBJ2-7	CASSSAGTGAYEQYF
TRBV12-3/TRBV12-4	NA	TRBJ2-1	CASSFRQYNEQFF
TRBV7-2	NA	TRBJ2-3	CASSLISVVTGYTDTQYF
TRBV6-4	TRBD1	TRBJ1-6	CASRDRDSPLHF
TRBV12-5	NA	TRBJ1-3	CASGLVATGPSAIYF
TRBV6-5	TRBD1	TRBJ1-6	CASRSGQGRSPLHF
TRBV6-1	NA	TRBJ1-5	CASSGGLGNQPQHF
TRBV27	NA	TRBJ1-5	CASSPVGGRQPQHF
TRBV10-3	NA	TRBJ1-2	CAISIGQGSRVGSGYTF
TRBV29-1	NA	TRBJ1-2	CSVERQLGYGYTF
TRBV5-4	NA	TRBJ1-6	CASSLPYLGSPLHF
TRBV6-2/TRBV6-3	NA	TRBJ2-1	CASYGGNEQFF
TRBV9	TRBD1	TRBJ2-2	CASSPIGGLSTGELFF
TRBV7-2	NA	TRBJ1-5	CASSPPGQPQHF
TRBV6-1	TRBD1	TRBJ2-3	CASIDRGQRADTQYF
TRBV20-1	TRBD1	TRBJ2-7	CSAKQGAGPYEQYF
TRBV6-5	TRBD1	TRBJ2-3	CASSYGGRTGHTDTQYF
TRBV5-1	NA	TRBJ2-2	CASSFGQGGPGELFF
TRBV6-2/TRBV6-3	NA	TRBJ2-1	CASSPTKTGFYNEQFF
TRBV6-1	TRBD1	TRBJ2-1	CASSERTGSPSEQFF
TRBV3-1	TRBD1	TRBJ2-5	CASSQWTGGEETQYF
TRBV7-8	NA	TRBJ2-2	CASSQNRAGELFF
TRBV3-1	TRBD2	TRBJ2-3	CASSPSGTYTDTQYF